One and the same sample provided the 7 T cell receptor beta chains below, sequenced in a study of molecular identifiers for immune sequencing clone quantification. Each CDR3 protein gets one entry after TCRdb re-called the PCR reads with MiXCR. The sample has around 100,000 distinct CDR3 sequences; roughly 38% are singletons. The material sequenced was naive CD8+ T cells from blood, with Jurkat cell RNA spiked in. Subset noted: FACS-sorted CD8+CD4-CCR7+CD45RA+ naive T cells. These receptors all come from a human donor in good health. Some libraries in this study had Jurkat cell RNA spiked in.

The chain uses TRBV29-1 and TRBJ2-3; D gene uncertain. Trimming took off 2 bases at V and 3 bases at J, with 9 bases between the two ends. The CDR3 spans 13 residues. Per germline, CDR1 SQVTM and CDR2 ANQGSEA. CDR3 in amino acids: CSVEPVGTDTQYF. CDR3 DNA sequence: TGCAGCGTTGAACCGGTGGGGACAGATACGCAGTATTTT.

This clonotype came up many times. J is TRBJ2-3 and V is TRBV2; D might be TRBD2 (5 bases). The CDR3 extends over 14 amino acids. In germline, CDR1 is SNHLY, CDR2 FYNNEI. Trimming left V 4 bases short and J 6 bases short, with 14 bases between. The CDR3 DNA follows: TGTGCCAGCAGTGGGGCGGGTTCGGTGGATACGCAGTATTTT. This sequence encodes CASSGAGSVDTQYF.

V usage is TRBV4-3 and J usage is TRBJ2-1, with TRBD2 matching over 9 bases. The CDR3 covers 15 residues. J lost 9 bases, V lost 1 base, and 7 bases had no gene match. CDR1 LGHNA and CDR2 YSLEER come from the germline V gene. The CDR3 DNA is TGCGCCAGCAGCCAAGGACTAGCGGAAACGTTTGAGCAGTTCTTC. This sequence encodes CASSQGLAETFEQFF.

In this sample, this clonotype turned up a few times. The CDR3: CASSLSGQYNQPQHF. As DNA, the CDR3 is TGTGCCAGCAGCCTTTCGGGACAGTACAATCAGCCCCAGCATTTT. The genes are TRBV7-2 and TRBJ1-5; TRBD1 matches 7 bases. The length of the CDR3 is 15 residues. Trimming removed 5 bases from V and 3 bases from J; junction bases left unmatched: 7. The germline V gene has CDR1 SGHTA and CDR2 FQGNSA.

This clonotype was counted between two and nine times. CDR3 in DNA: TGTGCCAGCAGCTCGATTGGGCTAGCGGGATTAGCTAGTTACAATGAGCAGTTCTTC. Residues: CASSSIGLAGLASYNEQFF. The V call is TRBV7-9, the J call TRBJ2-1; 9 nucleotides match TRBD2. V shed 4 bases, J shed 4 bases, and the junction held 17 bases outside the gene matches. This CDR3 contains 19 residues. Looked up from germline, CDR1 is SEHNR and CDR2 is FQNEAQ (reference sequence).

About this clonotype itself: This likely comes from a read error, as the CDR3 has no conserved phenylalanine or tryptophan at its end. The chain uses TRBV20-1 and TRBJ2-5; 11 nucleotides agree with TRBD2. Germline V gene lookup returns CDR1 DFQATT and CDR2 SNEGSKA (reference sequence). The CDR3 totals 15 residues. V was clipped by 3 bases and J by 4 bases; unmatched bases: 7. The CDR3 spells CSASVAGGFLETQYY. CDR3 nucleotides: TGCAGTGCTAGTGTAGCGGGAGGGTTTTTAGAGACCCAGTACTAC.

The V and J genes are TRBV12-3 or TRBV12-4 and TRBJ2-7, with 8 bases aligning to TRBD1. Trimming removed 6 bases from V and 3 bases from J; junction bases left unmatched: 1. The CDR3 runs to 12 residues. For the CDR3, the DNA is TGTGCCAGCAGCACAGGGGGCTACGAGCAGTACTTC. Translated: CASSTGGYEQYF.